This paragraph reports one TCR beta chain. With 5 bases clipped from V and 5 bases from J, the junction kept 5 bases outside the gene matches. The CDR3 consists of 14 residues. Germline V gene lookup returns CDR1 MNHEY and CDR2 SMNVEV (reference sequence). These data originate in a study of blood T cell repertoires in COVID-19. Sequencing used immunoSEQ multiplex PCR; TCRdb keeps in-frame clones, though not all of them. The top ten clones hold approximately 5% of a sample with some 80,000 clones, around 79% of them seen once. The J gene is TRBJ2-1, the V gene TRBV27, with 8 bases matching TRBD1. The source is a woman of 80 years or more with active or convalescent COVID-19. Material: peripheral blood. CDR3 amino acids: CASSTGTGHNEQFF. CDR3 coding DNA: TGTGCCAGCAGTACCGGGACAGGACACAATGAGCAGTTCTTC.